The 20 T cell receptor beta chains given below trace back to one sample, sequenced in a study of blood T cells in healthy people across ages. A second PCR of roughly 7 to 11 cycles used a sample-barcoded 5' primer and a J-beta primer mix. TCRdb used MiXCR to reprocess the 5' RACE reads, holding one entry per CDR3 protein. The repertoire holds 700,000 or so distinct CDR3 sequences, 22% seen once, with 22% in the top ten. The specimen sequenced was blood. The receptor set was obtained from a man between 65 and 79 years old in good health.

This clonotype was seen more than once but under ten times. The chain carries TRBV6-5 and TRBJ1-1; D call uncertain. The V end lost 6 bases, the J end lost 3 bases, and 11 bases lay between the germline ends. This CDR3 contains 13 residues. CDR1 is MNHEY, CDR2 SVGAGI, per germline. The CDR3 nucleotides are TGTGCCAGCAGAACCGACTTCCACACTGAAGCTTTCTTT. Amino acid sequence: CASRTDFHTEAFF.

Concerning this clonotype: The junction does not match germline at one end; this may be a read error. CDR3 loop: CASSYRVKETQYF. The CDR3, as DNA: TGTGCCAGCTCGTACAGGGTTAAAGAGACCCAGTATTTC. The J gene is TRBJ2-5, the V gene TRBV18, with D maybe TRBD1 (6 bases). Germline CDR1 and CDR2: KGHSH and LQKENI. The CDR3 has 13 amino acids.

This clonotype was counted only a few times. The chain links TRBV5-1 to TRBJ1-4; D gene unclear. V was pared by 6 bases and J by 8 bases, with 8 bases between. The CDR3 length is 11 residues. Germline V gene data show CDR1 as SGHRS and CDR2 as YFSETQ. In DNA, the CDR3 is TGCGCCAGCAAGCTTGACGAAAAACTGTTTTTT. It codes for CASKLDEKLFF.

This clonotype was counted between two and nine times. The chain couples TRBV13 to TRBJ1-1; D ambiguous. Germline lookup yields CDR1 PRHDT and CDR2 FYEKMQ (reference sequence). With 5 bases removed from V and 0 bases from J, the gap between germline ends came to 7 bases. The length of the CDR3 is 13 residues. Here the CDR3 reads CASSQILNTEAFF. CDR3 in DNA: TGTGCCAGCAGCCAGATCTTGAACACTGAAGCTTTCTTT.

Turning to this clonotype: One end of the junction is discordant with germline, which a read error may explain. J is TRBJ2-5 and V is TRBV15; D not certain. The CDR3 is 13 amino acids. Germline lookup yields CDR1 LNHNV and CDR2 YYDKDF (reference sequence). CDR3: CATSRDPMETRYF. The DNA for the CDR3 is TGTGCCACCAGCAGAGATCCTATGGAGACCCGGTACTTC.

This clonotype has only a few counts. The chain combines TRBV3-1 with TRBJ1-3, with unresolved D. The CDR3 is 12 residues long. The V end lost 5 bases, the J end lost 1 base, and 3 bases lay between the germline ends. Germline CDR1 is LGHDT and CDR2 is YNNKEL (reference sequence). CDR3 protein: CASSESGNTIYF. The CDR3 nucleotides are TGTGCCAGCAGCGAATCTGGAAACACCATATATTTT.

This clonotype was observed once. The chain uses TRBV19 and TRBJ2-1; D gene ambiguous. Looked up from germline, CDR1 is LNHDA and CDR2 is SQIVND (reference sequence). The CDR3 sequence is 13 residues long. The V end was cut by 3 bases, the J end by 6 bases, with 9 bases between. In DNA, the CDR3 is TGTGCCAGTAGTATGAGCCTCCCCAATGAGCAGTTCTTC. Protein sequence: CASSMSLPNEQFF. Filled out from reference TRBV19 and TRBJ2-1, the complete variable domain reads DGGITQSPKYLFRKEGQNVTLSCEQNLNHDAMYWYRQDPGQGLRLIYYSQIVNDFQKGDIAEGYSVSREKKESFPLTVTSAQKNPTAFYLCASSMSLPNEQFFGPGTRLTVL.

The gene calls are TRBV12-5 and TRBJ2-5; D possibly corresponds to TRBD2 (5 bases). Germline CDR1 and CDR2: LGHNT and FRNRAP. This CDR3 region has 15 residues. The V gene lost 1 base and the J gene lost 4 bases, with 13 bases spanning the gap. CDR3 region: CASGLGLARTETQYF. Written as DNA, the CDR3 is TGTGCTAGTGGTTTGGGTCTAGCTAGGACAGAGACCCAGTACTTC.

This clonotype was found many times. The chain couples TRBV5-1 to TRBJ2-1, with 9 bases aligning to TRBD2. Germline trimming cut 2 bases from V and 7 bases from J; bases unmatched to any gene: 7. Germline V CDR1 and CDR2: SGHRS, YFSETQ. The CDR3 spans 15 residues. The CDR3 protein is CASSFMRGGTNEQFF. CDR3 nucleotides: TGCGCCAGCAGCTTCATGCGGGGGGGGACAAATGAGCAGTTCTTC.

The chain joins TRBV10-3 to TRBJ2-1; TRBD2 matches 9 bases. The CDR3 covers 14 residues. Germline CDR1 is ENHRY and CDR2 is SYGVKD. V gave up 2 bases and J gave up 9 bases; unmatched junction bases: 5. In DNA form, the CDR3 reads TGTGCCATCAGTGAGGAGGTAGCGGGAGTTGAGCAGTTCTTC. Amino acids: CAISEEVAGVEQFF.

The chain uses TRBV29-1 and TRBJ2-7; TRBD1 matches at 7 bases. This CDR3 comprises 14 residues. V dropped 5 bases and J dropped 2; count of bases not matched to a gene: 9. Germline values: CDR1 SQVTM, CDR2 ANQGSEA. CDR3 coding DNA: TGCAGCGTTAAGGACGGGACAGTAACCTACGAGCAGTACTTC. Translating it yields CSVKDGTVTYEQYF.

There are many counts of this clonotype. The V call is TRBV10-3, the J call TRBJ1-4; no reliable D call. The CDR3 extends over 15 amino acids. Germline V gene sequence: CDR1 ENHRY, CDR2 SYGVKD. Trimming removed 0 bases from V and 4 bases from J, with 9 bases in between. The CDR3 DNA sequence: TGTGCCATCAGTGAGTCTAGTTGGGATAATGAAAAACTGTTTTTT. It is translated as CAISESSWDNEKLFF.

About this clonotype: An end of the junction does not agree with germline; a read error may underlie this. This chain links TRBV10-1 with TRBJ1-3, with no clear D. In germline, CDR1 is WNHNN, CDR2 SYGVQD (reference sequence). The CDR3 totals 11 residues. The CDR3 spells CASSDSNTVYF. The CDR3 DNA is TGCGCCAGCAGTGATTCGAACACCGTATATTTT.

This clonotype was seen more than once but under ten times. The V and J genes are TRBV13 and TRBJ2-4, with D perhaps matching TRBD1 or TRBD2 (5 bases each). The CDR3 has 17 residues. With 0 bases removed from V and 0 bases from J, the gap between germline ends came to 12 bases. The germline gives CDR1 PRHDT, CDR2 FYEKMQ (reference sequence). CDR3: CASSLGGEGRAKNIQYF. The CDR3 DNA follows: TGTGCCAGCAGCTTAGGGGGTGAGGGGCGAGCCAAAAACATTCAGTACTTC.

V and J are TRBV7-2 and TRBJ1-5, with D hard to call. The length of the CDR3 is 14 residues. V was clipped by 1 base and J by 1 base, with 5 bases between them. Looked up from germline, CDR1 is SGHTA and CDR2 is FQGNSA. CDR3 nucleotides: TGTGCCAGCAGCTTAGGTACAAGCAATCAGCCCCAGCATTTT. This translates into CASSLGTSNQPQHF.

In its sample, this clonotype was seen a few times. DNA for the CDR3: TGTGCCAGCAGCCCGGAGGTTGTCACTGAAGCTTTCTTT. Protein sequence: CASSPEVVTEAFF. This rearrangement joins TRBV28 to TRBJ1-1; unclear D gene. Germline CDR1 MDHEN, CDR2 SYDVKM. The V end lost 6 bases, the J end lost 4 bases, and 12 bases lay between the germline ends. This CDR3 is 13 amino acids long.

This clonotype came up a few times. V is TRBV19 and J is TRBJ1-1, with 7 positions matching TRBD1. The CDR3 totals 13 residues. The germline gives CDR1 LNHDA, CDR2 SQIVND (reference sequence). V lost 6 bases, J lost 11 bases, and 12 bases stayed unmatched. The CDR3 reads CASSRDRPKPAFF. CDR3 DNA sequence: TGTGCCAGTAGCCGGGACAGACCAAAACCGGCTTTCTTT.

This chain connects TRBV29-1 to TRBJ2-5; the D gene is possibly TRBD2 (5 bases). The J call could be wrong; TRBJ2-1 is a better fit for the DNA end. Germline-derived CDR1 and CDR2 are SQVTM and ANQGSEA. The CDR3 is 11 amino acids. The CDR3 here is CSGGMGIEQFF. The CDR3 DNA follows: TGCAGCGGAGGGATGGGGATTGAGCAGTTCTTC.

In DNA form, the CDR3 reads TGTGCCAGCAGCCAGCCGACCTTTACTAACAATGAGCAGTTCTTC. This codes for CASSQPTFTNNEQFF. J is TRBJ2-1 and V is TRBV7-2; D gene uncertain. CDR1 is SGHTA and CDR2 is FQGNSA in the germline V gene. This CDR3 spans 15 amino acids. V was pared by 5 bases and J by 5 bases, with 16 bases between.

The chain has TRBV20-1 and TRBJ2-7; D ambiguous. Looked up from germline, CDR1 is DFQATT and CDR2 is SNEGSKA (reference sequence). The CDR3 is 12 amino acids. V gave up 6 bases and J gave up 8 bases, with 17 bases separating them. DNA for the CDR3: TGCAGTGCACCATTCCCCTTTCCGAAGCAGTACTTC. This encodes CSAPFPFPKQYF.